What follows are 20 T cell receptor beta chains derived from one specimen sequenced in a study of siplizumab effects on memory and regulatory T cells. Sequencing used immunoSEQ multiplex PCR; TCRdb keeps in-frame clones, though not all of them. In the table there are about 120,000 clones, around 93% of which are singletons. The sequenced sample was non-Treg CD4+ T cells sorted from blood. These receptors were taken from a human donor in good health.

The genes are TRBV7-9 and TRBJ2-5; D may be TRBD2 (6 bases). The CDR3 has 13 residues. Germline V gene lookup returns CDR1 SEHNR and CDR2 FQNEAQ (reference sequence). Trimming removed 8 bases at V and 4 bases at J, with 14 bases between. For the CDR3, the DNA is TGTGCCAGCGTGGCCGGGGGTCGAGAGACCCAGTACTTC. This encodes CASVAGGRETQYF.

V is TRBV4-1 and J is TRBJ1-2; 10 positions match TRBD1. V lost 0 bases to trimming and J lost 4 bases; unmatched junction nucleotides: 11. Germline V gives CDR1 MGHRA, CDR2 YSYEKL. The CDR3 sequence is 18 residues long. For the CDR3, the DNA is TGCGCCAGCAGCCAAGAGGCGACCGGGACAGGGGTCTCCTATGGCTACACCTTC. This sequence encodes CASSQEATGTGVSYGYTF.

Here the CDR3 reads CASSFKTGTTEAFF. CDR3 nucleotides: TGTGCCAGCAGTTTCAAGACAGGGACTACTGAAGCTTTCTTT. V and J are TRBV6-5 and TRBJ1-1; 7 bases are shared with TRBD1. The CDR3 spans 14 residues. With V trimmed by 4 bases and J by 5 bases, 7 bases remained unmatched. Per germline, CDR1 MNHEY and CDR2 SVGAGI.

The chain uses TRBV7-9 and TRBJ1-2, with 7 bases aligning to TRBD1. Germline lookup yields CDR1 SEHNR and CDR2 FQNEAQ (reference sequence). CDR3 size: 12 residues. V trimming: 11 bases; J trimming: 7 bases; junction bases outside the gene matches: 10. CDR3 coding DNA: TGTGCCGGCCTCTCGGGACAGCTTGGCTACACCTTC. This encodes CAGLSGQLGYTF.

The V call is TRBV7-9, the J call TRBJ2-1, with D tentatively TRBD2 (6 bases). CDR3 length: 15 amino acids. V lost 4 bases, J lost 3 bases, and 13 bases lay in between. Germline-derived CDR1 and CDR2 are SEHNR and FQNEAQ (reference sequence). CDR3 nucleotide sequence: TGTGCCAGCAGCTCCCGGGACTCGTTCTACAATGAGCAGTTCTTC. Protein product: CASSSRDSFYNEQFF.

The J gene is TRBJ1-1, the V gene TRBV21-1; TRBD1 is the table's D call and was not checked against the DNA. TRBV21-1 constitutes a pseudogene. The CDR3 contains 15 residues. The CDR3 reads CASTLGAELNTEAFF. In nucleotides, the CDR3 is TGTGCCAGCACTCTGGGGGCAGAGTTGAACACTGAAGCTTTCTTT.

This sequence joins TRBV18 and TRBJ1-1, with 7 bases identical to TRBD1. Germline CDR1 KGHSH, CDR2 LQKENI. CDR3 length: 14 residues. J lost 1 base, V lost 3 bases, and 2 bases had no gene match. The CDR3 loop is CASSPGQQNTEAFF. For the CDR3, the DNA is TGTGCCAGCTCACCGGGACAGCAGAACACTGAAGCTTTCTTT. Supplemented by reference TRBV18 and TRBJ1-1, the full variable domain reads NAGVMQNPRHLVRRRGQEARLRCSPMKGHSHVYWYRQLPEEGLKFMVYLQKENIIDESGMPKERFSAEFPKEGPSILRIQQVVRGDSAAYFCASSPGQQNTEAFFGQGTRLTVV.

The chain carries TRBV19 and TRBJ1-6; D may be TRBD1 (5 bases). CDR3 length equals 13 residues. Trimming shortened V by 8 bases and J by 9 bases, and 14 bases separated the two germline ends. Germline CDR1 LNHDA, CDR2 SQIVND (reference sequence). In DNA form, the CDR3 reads TGTGCCAGTTCGCCGGTAGGGACTTCACCCCTCCACTTT. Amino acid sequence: CASSPVGTSPLHF.

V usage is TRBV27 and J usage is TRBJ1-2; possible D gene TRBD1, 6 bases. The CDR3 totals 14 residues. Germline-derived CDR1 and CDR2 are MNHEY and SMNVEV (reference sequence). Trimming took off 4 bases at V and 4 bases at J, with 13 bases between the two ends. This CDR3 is CASSSQQGGYGYTF. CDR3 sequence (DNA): TGTGCCAGCAGTTCCCAACAGGGAGGCTATGGCTACACCTTC.

This chain's CDR3 is CASSLELNTEAFF. The DNA of the CDR3 is TGTGCCAGCAGCTTAGAACTGAACACTGAAGCTTTCTTT. V and J are TRBV7-3 and TRBJ1-1, with D unclear. The CDR3 runs to 13 residues. Trimming cost V 2 bases and J 0 bases, with 4 bases left between them. Germline-derived CDR1 and CDR2 are SGHTA and FQGTGA.

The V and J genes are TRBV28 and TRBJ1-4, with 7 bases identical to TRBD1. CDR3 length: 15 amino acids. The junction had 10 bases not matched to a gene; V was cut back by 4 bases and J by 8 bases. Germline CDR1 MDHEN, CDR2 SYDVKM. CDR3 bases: TGTGCCAGCAGTTCCCCCGACAGGGCCAGGGAAAAACTGTTTTTT. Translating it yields CASSSPDRAREKLFF.

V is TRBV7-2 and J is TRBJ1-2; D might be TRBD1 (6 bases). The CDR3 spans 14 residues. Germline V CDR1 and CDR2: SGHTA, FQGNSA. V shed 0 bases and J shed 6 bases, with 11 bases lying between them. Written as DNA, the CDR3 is TGTGCCAGCAGCTTAGCAAGGACAGAGGATGGCTACACCTTC. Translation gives CASSLARTEDGYTF. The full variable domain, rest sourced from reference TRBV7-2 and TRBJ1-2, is GAGVSQSPSNKVTEKGKDVELRCDPISGHTALYWYRQSLGQGLEFLIYFQGNSAPDKSGLPSDRFSAERTGGSVSTLTIQRTQQEDSAVYLCASSLARTEDGYTFGSGTRLTVV.

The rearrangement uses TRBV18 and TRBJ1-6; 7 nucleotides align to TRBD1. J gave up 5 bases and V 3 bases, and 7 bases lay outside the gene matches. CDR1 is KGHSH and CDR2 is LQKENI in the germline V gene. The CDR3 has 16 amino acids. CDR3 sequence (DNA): TGTGCCAGCTCACCGGGACAGCCTATGAATAATTCACCCCTCCACTTT. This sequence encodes CASSPGQPMNNSPLHF.

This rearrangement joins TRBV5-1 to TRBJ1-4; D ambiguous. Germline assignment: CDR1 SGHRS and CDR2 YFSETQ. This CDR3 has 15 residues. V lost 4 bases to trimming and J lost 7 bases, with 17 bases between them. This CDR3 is CASSDSGITSEKLFF. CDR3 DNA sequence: TGCGCCAGCAGCGACTCCGGGATTACCAGTGAAAAACTGTTTTTT.

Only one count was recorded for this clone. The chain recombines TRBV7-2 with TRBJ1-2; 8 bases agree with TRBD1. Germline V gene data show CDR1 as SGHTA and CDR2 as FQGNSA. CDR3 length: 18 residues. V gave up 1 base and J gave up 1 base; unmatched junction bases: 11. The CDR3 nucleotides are TGTGCCAGCAGCTTAGTAGGCCAGGGGGCTATGGGTAACTATGGCTACACCTTC. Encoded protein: CASSLVGQGAMGNYGYTF.

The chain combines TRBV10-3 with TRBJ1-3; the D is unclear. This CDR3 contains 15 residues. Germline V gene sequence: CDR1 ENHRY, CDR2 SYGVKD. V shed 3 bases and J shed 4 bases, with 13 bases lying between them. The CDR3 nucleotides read TGTGCCATCAGTGAAGAGGCATCAGTGGGAAACACCATATATTTT. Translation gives CAISEEASVGNTIYF.

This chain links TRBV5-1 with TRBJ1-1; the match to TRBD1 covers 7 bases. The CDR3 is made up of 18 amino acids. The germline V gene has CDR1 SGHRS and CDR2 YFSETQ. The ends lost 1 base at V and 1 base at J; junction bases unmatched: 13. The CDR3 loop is CASSLSGTAPRRNTEAFF. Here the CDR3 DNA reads TGCGCCAGCAGCTTGTCCGGGACAGCCCCTCGAAGGAACACTGAAGCTTTCTTT.

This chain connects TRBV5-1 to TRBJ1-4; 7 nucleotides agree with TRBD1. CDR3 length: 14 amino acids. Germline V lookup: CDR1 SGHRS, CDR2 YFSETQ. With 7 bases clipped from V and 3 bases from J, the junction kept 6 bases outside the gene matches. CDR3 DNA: TGCGCCAGCCGACAGGGACGGGCTAATGAAAAACTGTTTTTT. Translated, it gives CASRQGRANEKLFF.

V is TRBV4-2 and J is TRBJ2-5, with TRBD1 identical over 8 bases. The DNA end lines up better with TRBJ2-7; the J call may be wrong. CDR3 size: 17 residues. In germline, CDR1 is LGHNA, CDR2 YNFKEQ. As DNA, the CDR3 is TGTGCCAGCAGCCCCCGCGCACAGACAGGGGCTACCTACGAGCAGTACTTC. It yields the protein CASSPRAQTGATYEQYF.

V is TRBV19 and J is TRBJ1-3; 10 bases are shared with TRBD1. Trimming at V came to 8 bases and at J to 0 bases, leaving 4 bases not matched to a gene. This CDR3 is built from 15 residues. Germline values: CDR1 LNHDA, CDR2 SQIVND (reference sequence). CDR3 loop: CASVDRGGSGNTIYF. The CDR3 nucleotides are TGTGCCAGTGTGGACAGGGGGGGCTCTGGAAACACCATATATTTT.